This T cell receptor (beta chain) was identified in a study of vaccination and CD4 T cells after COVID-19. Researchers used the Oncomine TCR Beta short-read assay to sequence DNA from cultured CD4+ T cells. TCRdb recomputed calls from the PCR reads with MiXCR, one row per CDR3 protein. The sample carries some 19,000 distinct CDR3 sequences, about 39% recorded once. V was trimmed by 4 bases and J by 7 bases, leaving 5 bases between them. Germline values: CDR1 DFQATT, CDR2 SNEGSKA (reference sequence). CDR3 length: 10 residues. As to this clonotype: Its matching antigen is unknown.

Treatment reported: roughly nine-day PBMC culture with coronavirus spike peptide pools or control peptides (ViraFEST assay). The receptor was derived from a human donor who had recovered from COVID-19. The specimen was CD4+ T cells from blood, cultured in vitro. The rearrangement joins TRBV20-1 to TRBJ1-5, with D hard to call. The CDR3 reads CSAMGQPQHF. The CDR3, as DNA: TGCAGTGCTATGGGGCAGCCCCAGCATTTT.